This T cell receptor beta chain came from a study of blood T cells in healthy people across ages. Overall study findings and caveats: Estimates drawn from one million T cells were deemed to understate diversity.

The authors ran a second PCR of about 6 to 12 cycles using a sample-barcoded 5' primer and a J-beta primer mix. Samples each returned at least 3 million CDR3-containing paired-end reads. TCRdb ran MiXCR on the 5' RACE reads and lists one entry per CDR3 protein. Of approximately 1,000,000 distinct CDR3 sequences listed, around two fifths are singletons. In its sample, this clonotype was seen a few times. Its target is unknown. The ends were cut back, 4 bases at V and 4 bases at J, with 25 bases in the middle. Germline V gene lookup returns CDR1 LGHNA and CDR2 YNFKEQ. The CDR3 has 18 amino acids. Isolation recovered at least 7 million PBMCs from every sample. Total RNA extraction produced at least 5 micrograms (per sample) for the study.

The origin of this receptor is a man between 18 and 35 years old in good health. V usage is TRBV4-2 and J usage is TRBJ1-1, with a tentative D call TRBD1 (6 bases). The sequencing input was blood. CDR3 coding DNA: TGTGCCAGCAGCCCTAAAACCACCCTAGGGGGGGCGATCACTGAAGCTTTCTTT. It codes for CASSPKTTLGGAITEAFF.